A selection of T cell receptor beta chains follows, all from one sample in a study of somatic mutations in cytotoxic T cells in rheumatoid arthritis. TCRdb's copy holds only in-frame clones and misses some; the assay was immunoSEQ multiplex PCR. The data show some 4,200 clones, over 60% seen once. Sequenced material: CD8+ T cells sorted from blood. The receptors come from an adult with rheumatoid arthritis. CDR3s include the opening cysteine and the closing phenylalanine or tryptophan. The order of the fields is clone size, V gene, J gene, D gene, CDR3 DNA, CDR3 protein. D genes are given only for firm matches. Clone size, where shown, is once, few, many, or a class for clones that have expanded.

abundance: .; v_gene: TRBV7-3; j_gene: TRBJ2-7; d_gene: TRBD2; CDR3nt: TGTGCCAGCAGCCAAGCGGGGGGGCCGTCCGAGCAGTACTTC; CDR3aa: CASSQAGGPSEQYF
abundance: .; v_gene: TRBV5-1; j_gene: TRBJ2-7; d_gene: .; CDR3nt: TGCGCCAGCAGCTTGGGGGGCAACTACGAGCAGTACTTC; CDR3aa: CASSLGGNYEQYF
abundance: .; v_gene: TRBV7-9; j_gene: TRBJ2-7; d_gene: TRBD1; CDR3nt: TGTGCCAGCAGCCCCACAGGGGTCCTCTACTCCTACGAGCAGTACTTC; CDR3aa: CASSPTGVLYSYEQYF
abundance: .; v_gene: TRBV9; j_gene: TRBJ1-4; d_gene: .; CDR3nt: TGTGCCAGCAGCCCGTCGGGGGGGAGTGAAAAACTGTTTTTT; CDR3aa: CASSPSGGSEKLFF
abundance: .; v_gene: TRBV28; j_gene: TRBJ2-1; d_gene: TRBD2; CDR3nt: TGTGCCAGCACCCCCGCAGGGACTAGCGGGGGACGGCAGTTCTTC; CDR3aa: CASTPAGTSGGRQFF
abundance: .; v_gene: TRBV9; j_gene: TRBJ2-3; d_gene: .; CDR3nt: TGTGCCAGCAGCGTATTTTTGACTAGTTCAGATACGCAGTATTTT; CDR3aa: CASSVFLTSSDTQYF
abundance: .; v_gene: TRBV5-4; j_gene: TRBJ1-1; d_gene: .; CDR3nt: TGTGCCAGCAGCATGGGGGGACAAGAAGCTTTCTTT; CDR3aa: CASSMGGQEAFF
abundance: .; v_gene: TRBV11-2; j_gene: TRBJ2-5; d_gene: .; CDR3nt: TGTGCCAGCAGCTTAGGGGGCCTGCAGACCCAGTACTTC; CDR3aa: CASSLGGLQTQYF
abundance: .; v_gene: TRBV5-6; j_gene: TRBJ1-5; d_gene: .; CDR3nt: TGTGCCAGCAGCTTGTTTGGAGGGGGTTCACAGCCCCAGCATTTT; CDR3aa: CASSLFGGGSQPQHF
abundance: .; v_gene: TRBV6-5; j_gene: TRBJ2-2; d_gene: TRBD1; CDR3nt: TGTGCCAGCAGCTCGGACAGGGCGAGCGGGGAGCTGTTTTTT; CDR3aa: CASSSDRASGELFF
abundance: few; v_gene: TRBV6-1; j_gene: TRBJ2-3; d_gene: TRBD1; CDR3nt: TGTGCCAGCAGTGAGGGGCCGGACAGGAGCACAGATACGCAGTATTTT; CDR3aa: CASSEGPDRSTDTQYF
abundance: once; v_gene: TRBV9; j_gene: TRBJ2-7; d_gene: .; CDR3nt: TGTGCCAGCAGCGTAGGTGACCCCTACGAGCAGTACTTC; CDR3aa: CASSVGDPYEQYF
abundance: .; v_gene: TRBV4-1; j_gene: TRBJ1-5; d_gene: .; CDR3nt: TGCGCCAGCAGCCAAGTCAAGGGGAGCAATCAGCCCCAGCATTTT; CDR3aa: CASSQVKGSNQPQHF
abundance: few; v_gene: TRBV2; j_gene: TRBJ2-7; d_gene: TRBD2; CDR3nt: TGTGCCAGCAGTCCTAGCGGGGGGGCCCACGAGCAGTACTTC; CDR3aa: CASSPSGGAHEQYF
abundance: .; v_gene: TRBV6-5; j_gene: TRBJ2-1; d_gene: .; CDR3nt: TGTGCCAGCAGTTCAGGGGCTAGCTCCTACAATGAGCAGTTCTTC; CDR3aa: CASSSGASSYNEQFF
abundance: .; v_gene: TRBV29-1; j_gene: TRBJ1-2; d_gene: .; CDR3nt: TGCAGCGTTGAGGGGCCCTCGGGATTTGGTTACTACACCTTC; CDR3aa: CSVEGPSGFGYYTF
abundance: few; v_gene: TRBV29-1; j_gene: TRBJ1-1; d_gene: .; CDR3nt: TGCAGCGTTATGGGTAACGGCCCTGAAGCTTTCTTT; CDR3aa: CSVMGNGPEAFF
abundance: .; v_gene: TRBV6-1; j_gene: TRBJ1-2; d_gene: .; CDR3nt: TGTGCCAGCGGGGGGATCCAGGGAAGGCCCTGGGGCTACACCTTC; CDR3aa: CASGGIQGRPWGYTF
abundance: .; v_gene: TRBV27; j_gene: TRBJ1-1; d_gene: .; CDR3nt: TGTGCCAGCAGTTTGAGTATGAACACTGAAGCTTTCTTT; CDR3aa: CASSLSMNTEAFF
abundance: once; v_gene: TRBV5-8; j_gene: TRBJ2-3; d_gene: .; CDR3nt: TGTGCCAGCAGCCCAAGACAGGGACTCGAAGCTAGCACAGATACGCAGTATTTT; CDR3aa: CASSPRQGLEASTDTQYF
abundance: .; v_gene: TRBV7-3; j_gene: TRBJ2-1; d_gene: TRBD1; CDR3nt: TGTGCCAGCAGCTGGGGACAGGGGGCGGATGAGCAGTTCTTC; CDR3aa: CASSWGQGADEQFF
abundance: .; v_gene: TRBV4-3; j_gene: TRBJ2-1; d_gene: TRBD1; CDR3nt: TGCGCCAGCAGCCAAGATATAGGGACAGGCGAGCAGTTCTTC; CDR3aa: CASSQDIGTGEQFF
abundance: .; v_gene: TRBV7-9; j_gene: TRBJ1-2; d_gene: .; CDR3nt: TGTGCCAGCAGCTTAGGAAGGGCAGAGCTAGCTAACTATGGCTACACCTTC; CDR3aa: CASSLGRAELANYGYTF
abundance: .; v_gene: TRBV6-5; j_gene: TRBJ1-1; d_gene: .; CDR3nt: TGTGCCAGCATTTCAAACACTGAAGCTTTCTTT; CDR3aa: CASISNTEAFF
abundance: .; v_gene: TRBV4-3; j_gene: TRBJ1-1; d_gene: .; CDR3nt: TGCGCCAGCACCCAAGACCGCTGGAACACTGAAGCTTTCTTT; CDR3aa: CASTQDRWNTEAFF
abundance: .; v_gene: TRBV9; j_gene: TRBJ1-1; d_gene: TRBD1; CDR3nt: TGTGCCAGCAGCGCCCCAGGGGGTGGCACTGAAGCTTTCTTT; CDR3aa: CASSAPGGGTEAFF
abundance: .; v_gene: TRBV23-1; j_gene: TRBJ1-4; d_gene: TRBD1; CDR3nt: TGCGCCAGCAGGGACAGGGTAAATGAAAAACTGTTTTTT; CDR3aa: CASRDRVNEKLFF
abundance: .; v_gene: TRBV2; j_gene: TRBJ2-2; d_gene: .; CDR3nt: TGTGCCAGCAGGGCGGGACAGACTACTGGCACCGGGGAGCTGTTTTTT; CDR3aa: CASRAGQTTGTGELFF
abundance: large; v_gene: TRBV4-1; j_gene: TRBJ1-4; d_gene: .; CDR3nt: TGCGCCAGCAGCCAAGTAATAGCGGGGAGCCAAAATGAAAAACTGTTTTTT; CDR3aa: CASSQVIAGSQNEKLFF
abundance: .; v_gene: TRBV19; j_gene: TRBJ2-6; d_gene: .; CDR3nt: TGTGCCAGTAGTCTTGGCTCCTCTGGGGCCAACGTCCTGACTTTC; CDR3aa: CASSLGSSGANVLTF
abundance: few; v_gene: TRBV4-1; j_gene: TRBJ1-1; d_gene: .; CDR3nt: TGCGCCAGCAGCCACAGGGTCTTGAACACTGAAGCTTTCTTT; CDR3aa: CASSHRVLNTEAFF
abundance: once; v_gene: TRBV19; j_gene: TRBJ1-5; d_gene: .; CDR3nt: TGTGCCAGTAGTTCCAGACAGCACAATCAGCCCCAGCATTTT; CDR3aa: CASSSRQHNQPQHF
abundance: .; v_gene: TRBV4-1; j_gene: TRBJ2-5; d_gene: TRBD1; CDR3nt: TGCGCCAGCAGCCAAGAGGACAGGGATAAAGAGACCCAGTACTTC; CDR3aa: CASSQEDRDKETQYF
abundance: .; v_gene: TRBV19; j_gene: TRBJ1-2; d_gene: .; CDR3nt: TGTGCCAGTAACAAGGGGGATGGCTACACCTTC; CDR3aa: CASNKGDGYTF
abundance: .; v_gene: TRBV30; j_gene: TRBJ2-1; d_gene: .; CDR3nt: TGTGCCTGGAGTGGGGGCAATGAGCAGTTCTTC; CDR3aa: CAWSGGNEQFF
abundance: .; v_gene: TRBV27; j_gene: TRBJ1-1; d_gene: .; CDR3nt: TGTGCCAGCAGTTTGCAGGGAACTGAAGCTTTCTTT; CDR3aa: CASSLQGTEAFF
abundance: .; v_gene: TRBV5-4; j_gene: TRBJ1-2; d_gene: .; CDR3nt: TGTGCCAGCACCCCCTCGGGAGGGAGCTATGGCTACACCTTC; CDR3aa: CASTPSGGSYGYTF
abundance: .; v_gene: TRBV9; j_gene: TRBJ1-2; d_gene: .; CDR3nt: TGTGCCAGCAGCGTAGGGGGGAACTATGGCTACACCTTC; CDR3aa: CASSVGGNYGYTF
abundance: .; v_gene: TRBV25-1; j_gene: TRBJ2-1; d_gene: TRBD1; CDR3nt: TGTGCCAGCAGTGGCCCCCGGGACAGGGGATACAATGAGCAGTTCTTC; CDR3aa: CASSGPRDRGYNEQFF
abundance: .; v_gene: TRBV6-5; j_gene: TRBJ2-5; d_gene: .; CDR3nt: TGTGCCAGCAGTCGGATTGAGTTGGCGGGCGAGACCCAGTACTTC; CDR3aa: CASSRIELAGETQYF
abundance: .; v_gene: TRBV11-2; j_gene: TRBJ1-2; d_gene: .; CDR3nt: TGTGCCAGCAGCGGGTCGGGGGGGCAGGATCACTATGGCTACACCTTC; CDR3aa: CASSGSGGQDHYGYTF
abundance: .; v_gene: TRBV27; j_gene: TRBJ1-1; d_gene: .; CDR3nt: TGTGCCAGCAGTCCCAGGACGGGCGTCACTGAAGCTTTCTTT; CDR3aa: CASSPRTGVTEAFF
abundance: .; v_gene: TRBV7-9; j_gene: TRBJ1-5; d_gene: .; CDR3nt: TGTGCCAGCAGCTTCCCTAATCAGCCCCAGCATTTT; CDR3aa: CASSFPNQPQHF
abundance: .; v_gene: TRBV28; j_gene: TRBJ2-5; d_gene: TRBD2; CDR3nt: TGTGCCAGCACGCCCAGCGGGGGGACGGCAGAGACCCAGTACTTC; CDR3aa: CASTPSGGTAETQYF
abundance: few; v_gene: TRBV10-2; j_gene: TRBJ2-7; d_gene: TRBD1; CDR3nt: TGCGCCAGCAGTAGGACAGGGGTAGAGGTCGGCGAGCAGTACTTC; CDR3aa: CASSRTGVEVGEQYF
abundance: .; v_gene: TRBV15; j_gene: TRBJ1-1; d_gene: .; CDR3nt: TGTGCCACCAGCAGAGACTTTCAGGGGCCAACTGAAGCTTTCTTT; CDR3aa: CATSRDFQGPTEAFF
abundance: .; v_gene: TRBV5-1; j_gene: TRBJ2-2; d_gene: .; CDR3nt: TGCGCCAGCAGCTTAACGGGATTCGGGGAGCTGTTTTTT; CDR3aa: CASSLTGFGELFF
abundance: .; v_gene: TRBV6-5; j_gene: TRBJ1-4; d_gene: .; CDR3nt: TGTGCCAGCAGTTACGGTGAAAGGCTGTTTTTT; CDR3aa: CASSYGERLFF
abundance: .; v_gene: TRBV18; j_gene: TRBJ2-4; d_gene: .; CDR3nt: TGTGCCAGCTCACACAGGGATTCCAAAAACATTCAGTACTTC; CDR3aa: CASSHRDSKNIQYF